Listed below are T cell receptor beta chains from one sample, sequenced in a study of T cells after yellow fever vaccination. TCRdb ran MiXCR on the 5' RACE reads and lists one entry per CDR3 protein. The sample lists 500,000 to 650,000 distinct CDR3 sequences; roughly an eighth were seen once. The sequenced sample was PBMCs, obtained on the day of the yellow fever booster vaccination. These receptors were obtained from a young man who received the YFV17D yellow fever vaccine. The CDR3 runs from the conserved cysteine through the conserved F or W. The D gene is left open where the match is weak. Clone size is not always given. Where it is, it says once, few, many or a class for expanded clones.

v_gene: TRBV7-9
j_gene: TRBJ1-1
d_gene: TRBD1
abundance: once
CDR3nt: TGTGCCAGCAGCTTCACCGACAGGGGGCCCAACACTGAAGCTTTCTTT
CDR3aa: CASSFTDRGPNTEAFF

v_gene: TRBV7-2
j_gene: TRBJ2-7
d_gene: TRBD1
abundance: .
CDR3nt: TGTGCCAGCAGCCGGACAACAGGGGTTGGTTACGAGCAGTACTTC
CDR3aa: CASSRTTGVGYEQYF

v_gene: TRBV15
j_gene: TRBJ2-3
d_gene: .
abundance: .
CDR3nt: TGTGCCACCAGCAGAGATCAGGGAGATACGCAGTATTTT
CDR3aa: CATSRDQGDTQYF

v_gene: TRBV20-1
j_gene: TRBJ2-3
d_gene: .
abundance: few
CDR3nt: TGCAGTGCTAGACCCCCCCTGGAGCGGGGCACAGATACGCAGTATTTT
CDR3aa: CSARPPLERGTDTQYF

v_gene: TRBV10-3
j_gene: TRBJ2-5
d_gene: .
abundance: many
CDR3nt: TGTGCCATCAGTGAGAGGGAGACCCAGTACTTC
CDR3aa: CAISERETQYF

v_gene: TRBV2
j_gene: TRBJ2-7
d_gene: TRBD1
abundance: few
CDR3nt: TGTGCCAGCAGCGGGACAGGTACACCTTACGAGCAGTACTTC
CDR3aa: CASSGTGTPYEQYF

v_gene: TRBV2
j_gene: TRBJ2-7
d_gene: .
abundance: .
CDR3nt: TGTGCCAGCAGTTGGGACTCTCGAGCTTCCTACGAGCAGTACTTC
CDR3aa: CASSWDSRASYEQYF

v_gene: TRBV15
j_gene: TRBJ2-3
d_gene: .
abundance: few
CDR3nt: TGTGCCACCAGCAGAGAGGATATCATGAGCACAGATACGCAGTATTTT
CDR3aa: CATSREDIMSTDTQYF

v_gene: TRBV25-1
j_gene: TRBJ1-4
d_gene: .
abundance: .
CDR3nt: TGTGCCAGCAGTTTCGGGGGTGCTAATGAAAAACTGTTTTTT
CDR3aa: CASSFGGANEKLFF

v_gene: TRBV20-1
j_gene: TRBJ2-7
d_gene: .
abundance: few
CDR3nt: TGCAGTGCTAGGTTCGCTGGGGCCTACGAGCAGTACTTC
CDR3aa: CSARFAGAYEQYF

v_gene: TRBV3-1
j_gene: TRBJ1-2
d_gene: .
abundance: .
CDR3nt: TGTGCCAGCAGCCTATCCCGGACCGTTCGGGGCTACACCTTC
CDR3aa: CASSLSRTVRGYTF

v_gene: TRBV12-3/TRBV12-4
j_gene: TRBJ2-7
d_gene: TRBD2
abundance: many
CDR3nt: TGTGCCACGGCCGGTGGCGGGACTAGCGTCTACGAGCAGTACTTC
CDR3aa: CATAGGGTSVYEQYF

v_gene: TRBV7-6
j_gene: TRBJ2-7
d_gene: .
abundance: few
CDR3nt: TGTGCCAGCAGCTTAGGCGGTGCCCCCCTCTACGAGCAGTACTTC
CDR3aa: CASSLGGAPLYEQYF

v_gene: TRBV27
j_gene: TRBJ2-5
d_gene: .
abundance: few
CDR3nt: TGTGCCAGCGGCTACAGGGAGACCCAGTACTTC
CDR3aa: CASGYRETQYF

v_gene: TRBV20-1
j_gene: TRBJ2-2
d_gene: .
abundance: few
CDR3nt: TGCAGTGTTAAAAGTAGCGCCACCGGGGAGCTGTTTTTT
CDR3aa: CSVKSSATGELFF

v_gene: TRBV3-1
j_gene: TRBJ2-7
d_gene: .
abundance: .
CDR3nt: TGTGCCAGCAGCCAAAGCGCAGGGGACGAGCAGTACTTC
CDR3aa: CASSQSAGDEQYF

v_gene: TRBV5-1
j_gene: TRBJ2-3
d_gene: .
abundance: .
CDR3nt: TGCGCCAGCAGCTTGAATCGAGCGGTGGGGGATACGCAGTATTTT
CDR3aa: CASSLNRAVGDTQYF

v_gene: TRBV15
j_gene: TRBJ2-5
d_gene: TRBD2
abundance: .
CDR3nt: TGTGCCACCAGCAATCCAGCGGGAGGCCAAGAGACCCAGTACTTC
CDR3aa: CATSNPAGGQETQYF

v_gene: TRBV12-3/TRBV12-4
j_gene: TRBJ1-4
d_gene: .
abundance: many
CDR3nt: TGTGCCACCAGCAAGGAACCGCAACTAGGTGAAAAACTGTTTTTT
CDR3aa: CATSKEPQLGEKLFF

v_gene: TRBV6-5
j_gene: TRBJ2-7
d_gene: TRBD2
abundance: .
CDR3nt: TGTGCCAGCAGTTACAGGCGGGAGGGCTACGAGCAGTACTTC
CDR3aa: CASSYRREGYEQYF

v_gene: TRBV29-1
j_gene: TRBJ2-3
d_gene: .
abundance: few
CDR3nt: TGCAGCGTTTGTAAAGGTTTGAACACAGATACGCAGTATTTT
CDR3aa: CSVCKGLNTDTQYF

v_gene: TRBV27
j_gene: TRBJ1-5
d_gene: TRBD1
abundance: .
CDR3nt: TGTGCCAGCAGGGGGACAGGGGAGCAGCCCCAGCATTTT
CDR3aa: CASRGTGEQPQHF

v_gene: TRBV9
j_gene: TRBJ1-4
d_gene: .
abundance: .
CDR3nt: TGTGCCAGCAGCCTCACCCCCTCCGCTAATGAAAAACTGTTTTTT
CDR3aa: CASSLTPSANEKLFF

v_gene: TRBV5-4
j_gene: TRBJ2-4
d_gene: .
abundance: .
CDR3nt: TGTGCCAGCAGCTTGGAACTGGGCATTCAGTACTTC
CDR3aa: CASSLELGIQYF

v_gene: TRBV20-1
j_gene: TRBJ1-6
d_gene: .
abundance: few
CDR3nt: TGCAGTGCTAGAGATCCGGCAGGGTATAATTCACCCCTCCACTTT
CDR3aa: CSARDPAGYNSPLHF

v_gene: TRBV27
j_gene: TRBJ1-1
d_gene: .
abundance: .
CDR3nt: TGTGCCAGCAGTTTATCTTCAGGCCTGAACACTGAAGCTTTCTTT
CDR3aa: CASSLSSGLNTEAFF

v_gene: TRBV7-7
j_gene: TRBJ2-3
d_gene: .
abundance: few
CDR3nt: TGTGCTAGCAGCTTAGTTATCGGGGGCACAGATACGCAGTATTTT
CDR3aa: CASSLVIGGTDTQYF

v_gene: TRBV9
j_gene: TRBJ1-1
d_gene: TRBD1
abundance: many
CDR3nt: TGTGCCAGCAGCGTAGAGGGACAGATGGACACTGAAGCTTTCTTT
CDR3aa: CASSVEGQMDTEAFF

v_gene: TRBV20-1
j_gene: TRBJ1-1
d_gene: TRBD1
abundance: many
CDR3nt: TGCAGTGCCAGGACAGGGAGAAGGGACACTGAAGCTTTCTTT
CDR3aa: CSARTGRRDTEAFF

v_gene: TRBV7-9
j_gene: TRBJ2-7
d_gene: TRBD1
abundance: few
CDR3nt: TGTGCCAGCAGCAGCAGTCGGGACAGAATCTACGAGCAGTACTTC
CDR3aa: CASSSSRDRIYEQYF

v_gene: TRBV5-5
j_gene: TRBJ2-5
d_gene: .
abundance: .
CDR3nt: TGTGCCAGCAGCACTGGACGAATCGGGAATCAAGAGACCCAGTACTTC
CDR3aa: CASSTGRIGNQETQYF

v_gene: TRBV28
j_gene: TRBJ2-7
d_gene: .
abundance: many
CDR3nt: TGTGCCAGCAGGGGGGGCTTGGCCTACGAGCAGTACTTC
CDR3aa: CASRGGLAYEQYF

v_gene: TRBV5-6
j_gene: TRBJ2-7
d_gene: .
abundance: many
CDR3nt: TGTGCCAGCAGCTTGGGACACCCATACGAGCAGTACTTC
CDR3aa: CASSLGHPYEQYF

v_gene: TRBV20-1
j_gene: TRBJ1-1
d_gene: .
abundance: few
CDR3nt: TGCAGTGCTAGAGGGGGAGGGGCGAACACTGAAGCTTTCTTT
CDR3aa: CSARGGGANTEAFF

v_gene: TRBV10-3
j_gene: TRBJ1-3
d_gene: .
abundance: many
CDR3nt: TGTGCCATCGGGACACCCTCTGGAAACACCATATATTTT
CDR3aa: CAIGTPSGNTIYF

v_gene: TRBV11-2
j_gene: TRBJ2-2
d_gene: .
abundance: .
CDR3nt: TGTGCCAGCAGCGTCACTTTCATCGGAAGCCCTTATACCGGGGAGCTGTTTTTT
CDR3aa: CASSVTFIGSPYTGELFF

v_gene: TRBV5-1
j_gene: TRBJ1-1
d_gene: .
abundance: few
CDR3nt: TGCGCCAGCAGCTTGACTCAAATGAACACTGAAGCTTTCTTT
CDR3aa: CASSLTQMNTEAFF

v_gene: TRBV12-3/TRBV12-4
j_gene: TRBJ1-5
d_gene: .
abundance: .
CDR3nt: TGTGCCAGCAGTCCTGGCCCCAGAGGGAGCAATCAGCCCCAGCATTTT
CDR3aa: CASSPGPRGSNQPQHF

v_gene: TRBV20-1
j_gene: TRBJ2-3
d_gene: TRBD2
abundance: .
CDR3nt: TGCAGTGCTAGAGAAACTCCTAGCGGCATTTCAGATACGCAGTATTTT
CDR3aa: CSARETPSGISDTQYF

v_gene: TRBV7-2
j_gene: TRBJ2-1
d_gene: .
abundance: .
CDR3nt: TGTGCCAGCAGCTTAGGAGGGCTAGCGTTGCAGTTCTTC
CDR3aa: CASSLGGLALQFF

v_gene: TRBV20-1
j_gene: TRBJ1-6
d_gene: .
abundance: few
CDR3nt: TGCAGTGCTTCAAAAGTGGGTTCACCCCTCCACTTT
CDR3aa: CSASKVGSPLHF

v_gene: TRBV12-3/TRBV12-4
j_gene: TRBJ2-5
d_gene: .
abundance: many
CDR3nt: TGTGCCAGCAGGGTGGGGAAAGGAGGAACAGAGACCCAGTACTTC
CDR3aa: CASRVGKGGTETQYF

v_gene: TRBV12-3/TRBV12-4
j_gene: TRBJ1-2
d_gene: .
abundance: .
CDR3nt: TGTGCCAGCAGTTTAGCGGAACAGGGAAACTATGGCTACACCTTC
CDR3aa: CASSLAEQGNYGYTF

v_gene: TRBV12-3/TRBV12-4
j_gene: TRBJ2-2
d_gene: TRBD1
abundance: many
CDR3nt: TGTGCCAGCAGCCTGAACAGGGGTCCCGGGGAGCTGTTTTTT
CDR3aa: CASSLNRGPGELFF

v_gene: TRBV7-2
j_gene: TRBJ2-1
d_gene: TRBD2
abundance: .
CDR3nt: TGTGCCAGCAGCTCGCGGGGGAGCAATGAGCAGTTCTTC
CDR3aa: CASSSRGSNEQFF